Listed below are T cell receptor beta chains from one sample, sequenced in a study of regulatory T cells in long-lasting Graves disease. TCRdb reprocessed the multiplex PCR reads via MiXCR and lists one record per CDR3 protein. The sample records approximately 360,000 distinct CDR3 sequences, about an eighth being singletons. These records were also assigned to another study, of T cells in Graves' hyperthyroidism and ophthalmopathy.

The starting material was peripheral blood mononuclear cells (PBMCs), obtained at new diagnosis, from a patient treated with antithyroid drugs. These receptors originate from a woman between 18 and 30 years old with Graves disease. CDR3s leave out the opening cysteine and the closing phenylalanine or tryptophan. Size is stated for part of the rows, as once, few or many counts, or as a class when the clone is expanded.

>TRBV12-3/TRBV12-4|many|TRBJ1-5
ASSSGFGGRVQPQH
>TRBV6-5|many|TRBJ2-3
ASSFLDLSGTQY
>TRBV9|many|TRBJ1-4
ASSVAPQGGNEKLF
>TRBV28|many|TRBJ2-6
ASTPRRTTYHGANVLT
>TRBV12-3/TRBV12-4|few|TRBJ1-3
ASSPRQHSGNTIY
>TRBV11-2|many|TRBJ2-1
ASSVRIGNEQF
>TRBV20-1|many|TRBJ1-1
SVAPRYTEAF
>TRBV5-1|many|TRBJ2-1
ASSLWSLSGETSYNEQF
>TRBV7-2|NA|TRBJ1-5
ASSFVGLNQPQH
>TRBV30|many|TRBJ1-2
AWSGDELYGYT
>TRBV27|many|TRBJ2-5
ASSLYPLGRLGQETQY
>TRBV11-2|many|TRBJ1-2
ASSLDRAGYGYT
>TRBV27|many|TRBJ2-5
ASGQRTMY
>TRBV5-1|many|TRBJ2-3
ASTQTSGITDTQY
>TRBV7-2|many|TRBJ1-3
ASSRGQLISGNTIY
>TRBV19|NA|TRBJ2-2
ASKVAGAGELF